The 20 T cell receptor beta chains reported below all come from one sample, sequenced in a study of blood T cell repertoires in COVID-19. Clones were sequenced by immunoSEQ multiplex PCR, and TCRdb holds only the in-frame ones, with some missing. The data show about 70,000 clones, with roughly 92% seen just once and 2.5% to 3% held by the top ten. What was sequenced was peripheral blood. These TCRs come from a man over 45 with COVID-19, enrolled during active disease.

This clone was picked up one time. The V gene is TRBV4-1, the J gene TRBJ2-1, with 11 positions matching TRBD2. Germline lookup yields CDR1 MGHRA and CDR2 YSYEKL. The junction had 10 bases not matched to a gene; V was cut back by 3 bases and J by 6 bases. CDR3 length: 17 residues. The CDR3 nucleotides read TGCGCCAGCAGCCACCTGATTACTAGCGGGAGCGGCAATGAGCAGTTCTTC. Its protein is CASSHLITSGSGNEQFF.

Here the CDR3 reads CASSGGPGELFF. CDR3 nucleotide sequence: TGTGCCAGCAGTGGGGGGCCCGGGGAGCTGTTTTTT. The gene calls are TRBV25-1 and TRBJ2-2, with D perhaps TRBD1 (6 bases). V shed 4 bases and J shed 6 bases, with 6 bases lying between them. Germline V lookup: CDR1 MGHDK, CDR2 SYGVNS. CDR3 size: 12 residues. Variable domain in full (rest from reference TRBV25-1 and TRBJ2-2): EADIYQTPRYLVIGTGKKITLECSQTMGHDKMYWYQQDPGMELHLIHYSYGVNSTEKGDLSSESTVSRIRTEHFPLTLESARPSHTSQYLCASSGGPGELFFGEGSRLTVL.

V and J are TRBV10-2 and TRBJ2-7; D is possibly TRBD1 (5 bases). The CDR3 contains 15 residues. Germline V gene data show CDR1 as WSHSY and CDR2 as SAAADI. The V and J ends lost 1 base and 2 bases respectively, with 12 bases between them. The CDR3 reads CASSEWLSGTYEQYF. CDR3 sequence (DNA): TGCGCCAGCAGTGAGTGGTTGTCAGGGACCTACGAGCAGTACTTC.

In nucleotides, the CDR3 is TGCGCCAGCAGCTTTGGACTAGCGGGAGGTCGAGGACTGGGCACAGATACGCAGTATTTT. As protein: CASSFGLAGGRGLGTDTQYF. The gene calls are TRBV5-1 and TRBJ2-3; 14 bases are a match to TRBD2. The CDR3 contains 20 residues. The germline CDR1 and CDR2 sequences are SGHRS and YFSETQ. Trimming took 2 bases from V and 1 from J; bases not matched to a gene: 12.

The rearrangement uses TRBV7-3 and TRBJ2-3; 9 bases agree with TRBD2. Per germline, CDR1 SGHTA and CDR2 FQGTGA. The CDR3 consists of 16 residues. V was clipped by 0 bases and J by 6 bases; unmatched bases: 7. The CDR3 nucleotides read TGTGCCAGCAGCTTAACCCCTAGCGGGAATGGCGATACGCAGTATTTT. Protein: CASSLTPSGNGDTQYF.

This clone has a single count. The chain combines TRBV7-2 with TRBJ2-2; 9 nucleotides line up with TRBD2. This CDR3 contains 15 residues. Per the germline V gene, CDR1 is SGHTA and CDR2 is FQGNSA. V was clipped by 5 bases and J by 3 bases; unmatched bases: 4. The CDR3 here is CASSLSGRHTGELFF. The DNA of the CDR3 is TGTGCCAGCAGCCTTAGCGGGAGACACACCGGGGAGCTGTTTTTT.

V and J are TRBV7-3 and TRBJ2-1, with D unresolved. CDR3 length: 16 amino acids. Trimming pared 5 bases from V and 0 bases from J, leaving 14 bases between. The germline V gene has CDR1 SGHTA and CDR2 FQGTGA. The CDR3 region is CASSLMGQSSYNEQFF. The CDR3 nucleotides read TGTGCCAGCAGCCTCATGGGCCAAAGCTCCTACAATGAGCAGTTCTTC.

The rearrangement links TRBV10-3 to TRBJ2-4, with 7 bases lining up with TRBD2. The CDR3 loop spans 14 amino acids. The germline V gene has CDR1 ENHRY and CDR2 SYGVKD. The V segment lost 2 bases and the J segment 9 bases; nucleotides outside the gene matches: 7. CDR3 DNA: TGTGCCATCAGTGAGCTTAACAGCGGGACCATTCAGTACTTC. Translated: CAISELNSGTIQYF.

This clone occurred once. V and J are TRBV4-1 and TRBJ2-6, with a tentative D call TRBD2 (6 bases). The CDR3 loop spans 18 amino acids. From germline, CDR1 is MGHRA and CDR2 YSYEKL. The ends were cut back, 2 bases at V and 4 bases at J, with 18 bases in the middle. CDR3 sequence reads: CASSQWGEELRGANVLTF. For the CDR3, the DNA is TGCGCCAGCAGCCAATGGGGGGAGGAACTACGAGGGGCCAACGTCCTGACTTTC.

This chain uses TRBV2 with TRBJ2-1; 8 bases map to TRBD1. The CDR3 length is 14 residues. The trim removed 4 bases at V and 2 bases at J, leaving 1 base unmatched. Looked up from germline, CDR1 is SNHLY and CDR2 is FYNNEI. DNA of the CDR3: TGTGCCAGCAGTGTACAGGGGGCCTACAATGAGCAGTTCTTC. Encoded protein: CASSVQGAYNEQFF. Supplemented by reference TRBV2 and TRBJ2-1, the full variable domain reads EPEVTQTPSHQVTQMGQEVILRCVPISNHLYFYWYRQILGQKVEFLVSFYNNEISEKSEIFDDQFSVERPDGSNFTLKIRSTKLEDSAMYFCASSVQGAYNEQFFGPGTRLTVL.

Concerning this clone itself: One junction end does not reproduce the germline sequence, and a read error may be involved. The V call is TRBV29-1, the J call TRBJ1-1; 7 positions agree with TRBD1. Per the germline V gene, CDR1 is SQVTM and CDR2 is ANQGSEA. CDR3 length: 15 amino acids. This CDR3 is CSVEGADRENTEAFF. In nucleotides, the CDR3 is TGCAGCGTAGAAGGAGCTGACAGGGAGAACACTGAAGCTTTCTTT.

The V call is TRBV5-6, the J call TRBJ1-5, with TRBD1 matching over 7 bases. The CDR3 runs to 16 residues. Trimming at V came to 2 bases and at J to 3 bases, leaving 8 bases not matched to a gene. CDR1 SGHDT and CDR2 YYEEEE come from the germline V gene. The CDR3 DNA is TGTGCCAGCAGCTTCAGGGGGGTTATTCCCAATCAGCCCCAGCATTTT. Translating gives CASSFRGVIPNQPQHF.

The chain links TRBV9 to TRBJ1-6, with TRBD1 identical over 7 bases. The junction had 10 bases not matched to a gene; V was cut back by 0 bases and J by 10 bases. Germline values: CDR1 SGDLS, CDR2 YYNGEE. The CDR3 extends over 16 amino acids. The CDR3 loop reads CASSVDGRGRGSPLHF. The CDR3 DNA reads TGTGCCAGCAGCGTAGACGGGAGGGGGCGAGGGTCACCCCTCCACTTT.

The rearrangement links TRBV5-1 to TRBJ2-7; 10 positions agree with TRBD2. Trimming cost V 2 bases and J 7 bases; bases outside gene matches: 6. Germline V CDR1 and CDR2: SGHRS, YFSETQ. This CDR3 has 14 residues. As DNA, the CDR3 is TGCGCCAGCAGCTTCCTAGCGGGAGTGGGAGAGCAGTACGTC. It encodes CASSFLAGVGEQYV.

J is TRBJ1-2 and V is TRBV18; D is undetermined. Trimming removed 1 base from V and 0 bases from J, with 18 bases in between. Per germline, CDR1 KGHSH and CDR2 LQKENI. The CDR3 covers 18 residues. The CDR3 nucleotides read TGTGCCAGCTCACCACTGAGTAACCCGTCCCGAACTAACTATGGCTACACCTTC. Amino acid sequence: CASSPLSNPSRTNYGYTF.

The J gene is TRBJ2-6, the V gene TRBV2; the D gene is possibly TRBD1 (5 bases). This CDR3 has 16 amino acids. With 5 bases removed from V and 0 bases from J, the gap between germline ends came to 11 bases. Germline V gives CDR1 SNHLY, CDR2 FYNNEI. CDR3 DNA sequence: TGTGCCAGCAGTTTAGGAAGGGGCTCTGGGGCCAACGTCCTGACTTTC. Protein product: CASSLGRGSGANVLTF.

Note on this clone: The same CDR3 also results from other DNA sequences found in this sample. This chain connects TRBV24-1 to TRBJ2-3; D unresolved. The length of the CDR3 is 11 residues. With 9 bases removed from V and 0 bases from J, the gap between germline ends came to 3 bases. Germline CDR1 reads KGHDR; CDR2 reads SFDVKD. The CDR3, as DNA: TGTGCCACCTCGAGCACAGATACGCAGTATTTT. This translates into CATSSTDTQYF.

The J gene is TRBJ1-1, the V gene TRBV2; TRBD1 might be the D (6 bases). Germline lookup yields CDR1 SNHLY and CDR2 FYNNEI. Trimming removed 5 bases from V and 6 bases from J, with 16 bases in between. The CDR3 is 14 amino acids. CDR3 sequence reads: CASSSAQGFSEAFF. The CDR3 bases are TGTGCCAGCAGTAGCGCACAGGGATTCTCTGAAGCTTTCTTT.

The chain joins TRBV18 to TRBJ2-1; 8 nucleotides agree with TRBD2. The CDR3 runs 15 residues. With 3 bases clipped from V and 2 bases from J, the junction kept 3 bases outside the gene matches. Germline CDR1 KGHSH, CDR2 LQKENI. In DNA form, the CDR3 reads TGTGCCAGCTCACCTTTGCGGGAGGCCTACAATGAGCAGTTCTTC. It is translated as CASSPLREAYNEQFF.

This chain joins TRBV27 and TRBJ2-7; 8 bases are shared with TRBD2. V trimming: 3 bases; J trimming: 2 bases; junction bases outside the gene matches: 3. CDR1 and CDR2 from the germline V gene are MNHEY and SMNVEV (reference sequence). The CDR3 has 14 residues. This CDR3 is CASSFAGGPYEQYF. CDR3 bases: TGTGCCAGCAGTTTCGCGGGAGGTCCCTACGAGCAGTACTTC.